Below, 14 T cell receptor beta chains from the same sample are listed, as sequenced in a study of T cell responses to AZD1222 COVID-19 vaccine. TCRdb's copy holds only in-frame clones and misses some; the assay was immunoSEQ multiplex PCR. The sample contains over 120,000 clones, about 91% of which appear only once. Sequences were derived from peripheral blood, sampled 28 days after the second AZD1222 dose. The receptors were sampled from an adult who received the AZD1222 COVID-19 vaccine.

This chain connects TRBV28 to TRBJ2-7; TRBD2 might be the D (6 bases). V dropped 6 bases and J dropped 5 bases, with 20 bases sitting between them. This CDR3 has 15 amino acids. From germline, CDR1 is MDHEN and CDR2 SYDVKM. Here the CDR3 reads CASRPGGVLTHEQYF. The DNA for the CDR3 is TGTGCCAGCAGGCCCGGCGGGGTCCTAACCCACGAGCAGTACTTC.

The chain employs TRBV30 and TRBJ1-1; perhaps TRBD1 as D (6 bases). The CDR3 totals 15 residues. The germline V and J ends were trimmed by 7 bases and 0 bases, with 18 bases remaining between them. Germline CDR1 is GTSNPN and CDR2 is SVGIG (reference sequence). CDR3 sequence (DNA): TGTGCCTCGAGACAAGGACAGATTATGAACACTGAAGCTTTCTTT. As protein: CASRQGQIMNTEAFF. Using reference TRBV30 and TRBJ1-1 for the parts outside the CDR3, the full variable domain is SQTIHQWPATLVQPVGSPLSLECTVEGTSNPNLYWYRQAAGRGLQLLFYSVGIGQISSEVPQNLSASRPQDRQFILSSKKLLLSDSGFYLCASRQGQIMNTEAFFGQGTRLTVV.

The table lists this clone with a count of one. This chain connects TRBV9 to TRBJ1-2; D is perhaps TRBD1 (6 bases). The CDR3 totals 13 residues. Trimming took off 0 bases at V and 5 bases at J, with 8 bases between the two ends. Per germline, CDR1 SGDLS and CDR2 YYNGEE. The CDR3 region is CASSVEGDYGYTF. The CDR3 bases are TGTGCCAGCAGCGTAGAGGGGGATTATGGCTACACCTTC.

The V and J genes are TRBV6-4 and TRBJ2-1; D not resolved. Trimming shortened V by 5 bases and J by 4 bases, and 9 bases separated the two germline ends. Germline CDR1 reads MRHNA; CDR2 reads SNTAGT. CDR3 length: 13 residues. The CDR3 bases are TGTGCCAGCAGTACGGATTTTTACAATGAGCAGTTCTTC. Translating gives CASSTDFYNEQFF.

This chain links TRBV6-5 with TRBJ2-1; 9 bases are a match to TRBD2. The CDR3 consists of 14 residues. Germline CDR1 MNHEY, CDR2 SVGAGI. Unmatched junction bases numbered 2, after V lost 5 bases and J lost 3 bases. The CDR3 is CASSTSGRYNEQFF. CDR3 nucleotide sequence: TGTGCCAGCAGTACTAGCGGGCGCTACAATGAGCAGTTCTTC.

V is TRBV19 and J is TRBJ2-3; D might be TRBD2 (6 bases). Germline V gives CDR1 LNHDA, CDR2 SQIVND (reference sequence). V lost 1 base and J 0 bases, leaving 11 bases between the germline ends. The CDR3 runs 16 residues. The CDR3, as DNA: TGTGCCAGTAGTATAGGAACGGGAGTAAGCACAGATACGCAGTATTTT. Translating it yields CASSIGTGVSTDTQYF. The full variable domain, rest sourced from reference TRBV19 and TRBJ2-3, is DGGITQSPKYLFRKEGQNVTLSCEQNLNHDAMYWYRQDPGQGLRLIYYSQIVNDFQKGDIAEGYSVSREKKESFPLTVTSAQKNPTAFYLCASSIGTGVSTDTQYFGPGTRLTVL.

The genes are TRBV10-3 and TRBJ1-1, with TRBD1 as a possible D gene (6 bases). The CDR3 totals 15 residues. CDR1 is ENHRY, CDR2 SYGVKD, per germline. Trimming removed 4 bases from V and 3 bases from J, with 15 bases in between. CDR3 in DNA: TGTGCCATCAGTGTGGGGGGGGGCGCGGACACTGAAGCTTTCTTT. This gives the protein CAISVGGGADTEAFF.

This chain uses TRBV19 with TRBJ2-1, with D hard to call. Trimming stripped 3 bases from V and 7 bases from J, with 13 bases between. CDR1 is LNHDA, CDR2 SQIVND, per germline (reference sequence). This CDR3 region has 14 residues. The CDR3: CASSILGTSNEQFF. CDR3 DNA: TGTGCCAGTAGTATTCTCGGAACATCTAATGAGCAGTTCTTC.

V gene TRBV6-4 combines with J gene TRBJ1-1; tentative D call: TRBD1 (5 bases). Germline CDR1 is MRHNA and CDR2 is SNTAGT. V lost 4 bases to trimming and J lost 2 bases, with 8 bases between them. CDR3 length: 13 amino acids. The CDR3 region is CASSVDRNTEAFF. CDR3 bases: TGTGCCAGCAGTGTAGACAGAAACACTGAAGCTTTCTTT.

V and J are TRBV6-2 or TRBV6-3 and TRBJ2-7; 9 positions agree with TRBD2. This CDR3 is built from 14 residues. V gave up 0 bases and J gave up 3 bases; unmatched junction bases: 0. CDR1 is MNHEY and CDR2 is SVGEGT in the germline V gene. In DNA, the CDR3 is TGTGCCAGCAGTTACTCGACTAGCGGCTACGAGCAGTACTTC. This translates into CASSYSTSGYEQYF.

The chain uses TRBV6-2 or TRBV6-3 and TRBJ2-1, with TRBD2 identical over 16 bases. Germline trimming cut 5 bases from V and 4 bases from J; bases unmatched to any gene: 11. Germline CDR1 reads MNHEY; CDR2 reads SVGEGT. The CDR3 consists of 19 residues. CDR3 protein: CASSDMGLAGGPLYNEQFF. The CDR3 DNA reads TGTGCCAGCAGTGACATGGGACTAGCGGGAGGGCCGTTGTACAATGAGCAGTTCTTC.

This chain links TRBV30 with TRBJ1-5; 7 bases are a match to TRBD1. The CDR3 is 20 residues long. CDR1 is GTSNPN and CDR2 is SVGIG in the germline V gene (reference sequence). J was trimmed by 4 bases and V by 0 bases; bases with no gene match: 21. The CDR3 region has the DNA TGTGCCTGGAGTGTTAAGGAGGGGGCGGGTGATATTCCGTGGAATCAGCCCCAGCATTTT. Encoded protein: CAWSVKEGAGDIPWNQPQHF.

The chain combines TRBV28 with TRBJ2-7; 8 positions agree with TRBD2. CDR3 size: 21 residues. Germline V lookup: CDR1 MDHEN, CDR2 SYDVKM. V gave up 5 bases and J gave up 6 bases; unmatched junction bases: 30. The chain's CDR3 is CASSRRPGQTLLGTGGAEQYF. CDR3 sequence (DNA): TGTGCCAGCAGTCGGAGACCCGGACAGACCCTATTGGGAACGGGGGGGGCCGAGCAGTACTTC. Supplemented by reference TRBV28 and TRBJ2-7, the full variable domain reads DVKVTQSSRYLVKRTGEKVFLECVQDMDHENMFWYRQDPGLGLRLIYFSYDVKMKEKGDIPEGYSVSREKKERFSLILESASTNQTSMYLCASSRRPGQTLLGTGGAEQYFGPGTRLTVT.

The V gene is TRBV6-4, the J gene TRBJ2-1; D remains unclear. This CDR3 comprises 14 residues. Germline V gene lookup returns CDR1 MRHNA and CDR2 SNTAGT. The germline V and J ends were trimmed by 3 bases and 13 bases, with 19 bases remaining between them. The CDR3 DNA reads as TGTGCCAGCAGTGAAATCCCGACGACAACGAGCCAGTTCTTC. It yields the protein CASSEIPTTTSQFF.